The 16 T cell receptor beta chains in this list originate from one sample, sequenced in a study of T cells in Graves' hyperthyroidism and ophthalmopathy. Researchers took RNA transcripts and amplified the TCR beta CDR3 regions from them. First-round RT-PCR of the TCR CDR3 relied on the HTBI primer set. TCRdb re-called the multiplex PCR reads with MiXCR, one entry per CDR3 protein. The sample has just under 750,000 distinct CDR3 sequences, about 35% seen once. Sequencing was done on a sample of blood. The receptors come from a woman in her thirties or forties with Graves' hyperthyroidism.

Details on this clonotype: One junction end disagrees with the germline gene, perhaps due to a read error. The CDR3 reads CASSPPWGPYEQYF. The CDR3 coding sequence is TGTGCCAGCTCACCACCCTGGGGGCCGTACGAGCAGTACTTC. The chain joins TRBV5-1 to TRBJ2-7; D may be TRBD1 (6 bases). The CDR3 totals 14 residues. The germline gives CDR1 SGHRS, CDR2 YFSETQ.

This clonotype was picked up one time. A single base separates this from a much larger clone, so it may be a read error. The gene calls are TRBV12-3 or TRBV12-4 and TRBJ1-1; no definite D call. The CDR3 sequence is 13 residues long. With 2 bases removed from V and 10 bases from J, the gap between germline ends came to 14 bases. The CDR3 DNA reads TGTGCCAGCAGTTTAATTGTGGTAGCCTCAGCTTTCTTT. This gives the protein CASSLIVVASAFF.

The chain links TRBV28 to TRBJ2-7; maybe TRBD2 (5 bases). CDR1 is MDHEN, CDR2 SYDVKM, per germline. Trimming stripped 8 bases from V and 7 bases from J, with 21 bases between. This CDR3 contains 14 residues. CDR3 sequence (DNA): TGTGCCAGCTCAGCGGAAACGGAGACACGGGAGCAGTACTTC. It yields the protein CASSAETETREQYF.

This rearrangement joins TRBV6-6 to TRBJ1-1; no clear D gene. The ends were cut back, 5 bases at V and 11 bases at J, with 15 bases in the middle. From germline, CDR1 is MNHNY and CDR2 SVGAGI (reference sequence). This CDR3 is 12 amino acids long. CDR3 protein: CASSQDPRRAFF. CDR3 nucleotides: TGTGCCAGCAGTCAGGATCCTAGGCGGGCTTTCTTT.

This clonotype was counted at least ten times. This chain links TRBV7-2 with TRBJ2-5, with D unresolved. This CDR3 region has 16 residues. Germline loops: CDR1 SGHTA, CDR2 FQGNSA. The V and J ends lost 1 base and 2 bases respectively, with 14 bases between them. CDR3 nucleotide sequence: TGTGCCAGCAGCTTAGGTCCCCAGGCCGGGCAAGAGACCCAGTACTTC. Encoded protein: CASSLGPQAGQETQYF.

The chain joins TRBV7-9 to TRBJ2-1; 8 nucleotides agree with TRBD2. The germline gives CDR1 SEHNR, CDR2 FQNEAQ (reference sequence). This CDR3 region has 16 residues. The V and J ends lost 6 bases and 0 bases, in that order; junction bases with no gene match: 7. As DNA, the CDR3 is TGTGCCAGCAGGCCAGAGCGGGGGAGCTCCTACAATGAGCAGTTCTTC. As protein: CASRPERGSSYNEQFF.

The table lists this clonotype with a few counts. The V call is TRBV29-1, the J call TRBJ2-5; D is possibly TRBD1 (6 bases). The germline CDR1 and CDR2 sequences are SQVTM and ANQGSEA. Trimming stripped 1 base from V and 5 bases from J, with 14 bases between. The CDR3 spans 14 residues. The CDR3 region is CSVEGPGQLETQYF. CDR3 in DNA: TGCAGCGTTGAAGGCCCCGGACAGTTGGAGACCCAGTACTTC.

Note on this clonotype: A single base separates this from a much larger clone, so it may be a read error. The V call is TRBV25-1, the J call TRBJ2-2; unclear D gene. Germline V gene sequence: CDR1 MGHDK, CDR2 SYGVNS. The CDR3 has 13 amino acids. DNA of the CDR3: TGTGCCGGCAGCTGGCCAGGCCCCGGGGAGCTGTTTTTT. This sequence encodes CAGSWPGPGELFF.

This clonotype was recorded at least ten times. The chain has TRBV10-3 and TRBJ2-2; perhaps TRBD2 as D (6 bases). The CDR3 covers 13 residues. The ends were cut back, 0 bases at V and 7 bases at J, with 6 bases in the middle. CDR1 and CDR2 (germline): ENHRY, SYGVKD. The CDR3 is CAISESEGGELFF. DNA of the CDR3: TGTGCCATCAGTGAGTCGGAGGGCGGGGAGCTGTTTTTT.

The table lists this clonotype with a few counts. This chain links TRBV6-5 with TRBJ1-1; 10 positions match TRBD1. V lost 0 bases, J lost 0 bases, and 4 bases stayed unmatched. CDR3 length: 17 amino acids. Germline values: CDR1 MNHEY, CDR2 SVGAGI. The chain's CDR3 is CASSYSSTGGLNTEAFF. As DNA, the CDR3 is TGTGCCAGCAGTTACTCGTCGACAGGGGGCTTGAACACTGAAGCTTTCTTT.

Points on this clonotype: Without the conserved terminal phenylalanine or tryptophan, this CDR3 likely stems from a read error. The chain carries TRBV7-2 and TRBJ1-6, with no clear D. CDR1 is SGHTA and CDR2 is FQGNSA in the germline V gene. The V and J ends lost 9 bases and 6 bases respectively, with 12 bases between them. The CDR3 extends over 13 amino acids. CDR3 coding DNA: TGTGCCAGTAGTCCGACGGCTAATTCACCCCTCCACTGT. This codes for CASSPTANSPLHC.

This clonotype was observed a few times. The V gene is TRBV7-2, the J gene TRBJ1-4, with unresolved D. V was trimmed by 1 base and J by 7 bases, leaving 10 bases between them. Germline loops: CDR1 SGHTA, CDR2 FQGNSA. The CDR3 contains 14 residues. In nucleotides, the CDR3 is TGTGCCAGCAGCTTAGGATGGGCGTCTGAAAAACTGTTTTTT. The encoded protein is CASSLGWASEKLFF.

J is TRBJ1-4 and V is TRBV7-2; possible D gene TRBD1, 6 bases. This CDR3 spans 15 amino acids. Between the trimmed V and J ends, which lost 3 bases and 8 bases, there was a span of 16 bases. Germline-derived CDR1 and CDR2 are SGHTA and FQGNSA. The CDR3: CASSFEQGLWEKLFF. Here the CDR3 DNA reads TGTGCCAGCAGCTTCGAACAGGGCTTATGGGAAAAACTGTTTTTT.

This clonotype was picked up a small number of times. The chain carries TRBV11-2 and TRBJ2-7; TRBD2 aligns across 8 bases. The CDR3 extends over 16 amino acids. The V segment lost 5 bases and the J segment 2 bases; nucleotides outside the gene matches: 11. Germline CDR1 reads SGHAT; CDR2 reads FQNNGV. The CDR3 loop is CASSPGTSGGTYEQYF. The CDR3 DNA follows: TGTGCCAGCAGCCCCGGGACTAGTGGGGGAACCTACGAGCAGTACTTC.

V usage is TRBV2 and J usage is TRBJ1-2; possibly TRBD1 for D (5 bases). V was cut by 6 bases and J by 4 bases, with 15 bases left in between. The CDR3 runs to 14 residues. Germline values: CDR1 SNHLY, CDR2 FYNNEI. The CDR3 reads CASRGVTMGYGYTF. The CDR3 coding sequence is TGTGCCAGCAGGGGGGTAACGATGGGCTATGGCTACACCTTC.

V and J are TRBV29-1 and TRBJ1-1; the D gene is possibly TRBD1 (5 bases). The germline V gene has CDR1 SQVTM and CDR2 ANQGSEA. Trimming shortened V by 7 bases and J by 2 bases, and 14 bases separated the two germline ends. This CDR3 spans 13 amino acids. CDR3 region: CSGSGWGNTEAFF. Here the CDR3 DNA reads TGCAGCGGTTCAGGGTGGGGTAACACTGAAGCTTTCTTT.